Following are 19 T cell receptor beta chains from one sample sequenced in a study of blood T cell repertoires in COVID-19. Clones were read by immunoSEQ multiplex PCR, and TCRdb kept only the in-frame ones, dropping some. The profile covers 450,000 or so clones, with about 88% appearing a single time and 1.5% to 1.8% taken by the ten largest. Input material: peripheral blood. Receptors originate from a woman in her thirties or forties with COVID-19, enrolled during active disease.

The chain combines TRBV7-8 with TRBJ2-2, with 9 nucleotides matching TRBD1. This CDR3 is 15 amino acids long. Germline trimming cut 8 bases from V and 4 bases from J; bases unmatched to any gene: 8. The germline CDR1 and CDR2 sequences are SGHVS and FQNEAQ. CDR3: CASRRDREVTGELFF. The CDR3 DNA is TGTGCCAGCCGCCGGGACAGGGAAGTCACCGGGGAGCTGTTTTTT.

This clone occurred a few times. V is TRBV7-2 and J is TRBJ1-3; the D is unclear. Trimming took 6 bases from V and 4 from J, leaving 16 bases between them. The germline V gene encodes CDR1 SGHTA and CDR2 FQGNSA. There are 15 residues in the CDR3. The CDR3 DNA follows: TGTGCCAGCAGGCAATCCAAATCCCGGGGAAACACCATATATTTT. Translating it yields CASRQSKSRGNTIYF.

J is TRBJ2-7 and V is TRBV29-1; D uncertain. Germline V gives CDR1 SQVTM, CDR2 ANQGSEA. The V end was cut by 4 bases, the J end by 2 bases, with 9 bases between. The CDR3 runs 12 residues. The CDR3 nucleotides read TGCAGCGTTGTCCCCGAGACCTACGAGCAGTACTTC. It is translated as CSVVPETYEQYF.

The gene calls are TRBV19 and TRBJ2-7; a weak D match, TRBD2 (5 bases). The CDR3 covers 18 residues. CDR1 and CDR2 from the germline V gene are LNHDA and SQIVND (reference sequence). Between the trimmed V and J ends, which lost 6 bases and 0 bases, there was a span of 24 bases. CDR3 amino acids: CASSNPTLFGGPSYEQYF. The CDR3 DNA reads TGTGCCAGTAGCAACCCGACCCTTTTCGGAGGCCCCTCCTACGAGCAGTACTTC.

The count of this clone is one. The chain uses TRBV5-8 and TRBJ1-2; D ambiguous. Trimming cost V 4 bases and J 5 bases, with 12 bases left between them. Looked up from germline, CDR1 is SGHTS and CDR2 is YDEGEE. This CDR3 has 13 residues. The CDR3: CASSQRYGYGYTF. CDR3 DNA sequence: TGTGCCAGCAGCCAACGATACGGGTATGGCTACACCTTC.

This chain uses TRBV4-1 with TRBJ2-1, with 11 nucleotides matching TRBD2. Germline CDR1 reads MGHRA; CDR2 reads YSYEKL. CDR3 size: 18 residues. Germline trimming cut 0 bases from V and 9 bases from J; bases unmatched to any gene: 13. The CDR3 DNA is TGCGCCAGCAGCCAAGATCCCCCGCGGCTAGCGGGGGGCACTGAGCAGTTCTTC. Residues: CASSQDPPRLAGGTEQFF.

This chain links TRBV7-9 with TRBJ1-2; 11 bases match TRBD1. The V segment lost 5 bases and the J segment 8 bases; nucleotides outside the gene matches: 16. Looked up from germline, CDR1 is SEHNR and CDR2 is FQNEAQ (reference sequence). There are 17 residues in the CDR3. CDR3 loop: CASSLLFRTGGLQGYTF. The CDR3 DNA follows: TGTGCCAGCAGCCTCTTATTTAGGACAGGGGGCCTGCAGGGCTACACCTTC. The full variable domain, rest sourced from reference TRBV7-9 and TRBJ1-2, is DTGVSQNPRHKITKRGQNVTFRCDPISEHNRLYWYRQTLGQGPEFLTYFQNEAQLEKSRLLSDRFSAERPKGSFSTLEIQRTEQGDSAMYLCASSLLFRTGGLQGYTFGSGTRLTVV.

The chain carries TRBV19 and TRBJ2-6; 10 positions agree with TRBD1. CDR1 is LNHDA, CDR2 SQIVND, per germline (reference sequence). CDR3 length: 16 residues. The ends lost 9 bases at V and 1 base at J; junction bases unmatched: 6. The CDR3 bases are TGTGCCAGCTGGGACAGGGGTAGATCTGGGGCCAACGTCCTGACTTTC. Its translation is CASWDRGRSGANVLTF.

The chain links TRBV18 to TRBJ2-3; 10 positions agree with TRBD1. Germline V gene data show CDR1 as KGHSH and CDR2 as LQKENI. The CDR3 runs to 15 residues. Trimming took 2 bases from V and 5 from J; bases not matched to a gene: 4. The CDR3 DNA follows: TGTGCCAGCTCACCAGCAGGGACAGGGGTAGATACGCAGTATTTT. Translating it yields CASSPAGTGVDTQYF.

The genes are TRBV18 and TRBJ2-7, with TRBD1 identical over 7 bases. The CDR3 totals 16 residues. Germline CDR1 KGHSH, CDR2 LQKENI. With 5 bases clipped from V and 0 bases from J, the junction kept 10 bases outside the gene matches. The CDR3 sequence is CASSEARDRFSYEQYF. The CDR3 DNA sequence: TGTGCCAGCTCAGAAGCTCGGGACAGATTCTCCTACGAGCAGTACTTC. The whole variable domain, filled in from reference TRBV18 and TRBJ2-7, reads NAGVMQNPRHLVRRRGQEARLRCSPMKGHSHVYWYRQLPEEGLKFMVYLQKENIIDESGMPKERFSAEFPKEGPSILRIQQVVRGDSAAYFCASSEARDRFSYEQYFGPGTRLTVT.

The chain uses TRBV19 and TRBJ1-5; D remains ambiguous. Looked up from germline, CDR1 is LNHDA and CDR2 is SQIVND (reference sequence). V was trimmed by 4 bases and J by 0 bases, leaving 7 bases between them. CDR3 length equals 14 residues. In nucleotides, the CDR3 is TGTGCCAGTAGTACATCCCATAGCAATCAGCCCCAGCATTTT. It yields the protein CASSTSHSNQPQHF.

The rearrangement joins TRBV5-6 to TRBJ1-2, with no clear D. Trimming pared 3 bases from V and 4 bases from J, leaving 7 bases between. CDR1 and CDR2 (germline): SGHDT, YYEEEE. The CDR3 runs 12 residues. The CDR3 DNA reads as TGTGCCAGCAGCTCCGGGAGCTATGGCTACACCTTC. This gives the protein CASSSGSYGYTF. The variable domain in full, completed from reference TRBV5-6 and TRBJ1-2, reads DAGVTQSPTHLIKTRGQQVTLRCSPKSGHDTVSWYQQALGQGPQFIFQYYEEEERQRGNFPDRFSGHQFPNYSSELNVNALLLGDSALYLCASSSGSYGYTFGSGTRLTVV.

This rearrangement joins TRBV6-2 or TRBV6-3 to TRBJ2-7; 15 positions agree with TRBD2. CDR3 size: 17 residues. Trimming at V came to 5 bases and at J to 1 base, leaving 6 bases not matched to a gene. Germline V CDR1 and CDR2: MNHEY, SVGEGT. Written as DNA, the CDR3 is TGTGCCAGCAGTCTCGGGACTAGCGGGAGGAAGTCCTACGAGCAGTACTTC. The encoded protein is CASSLGTSGRKSYEQYF.

The chain couples TRBV19 to TRBJ2-3; 9 nucleotides line up with TRBD2. CDR1 and CDR2 (germline): LNHDA, SQIVND (reference sequence). The CDR3 sequence is 15 residues long. V gave up 6 bases and J gave up 3 bases; unmatched junction bases: 7. The CDR3 is CASSKTSGYTDTQYF. CDR3 DNA: TGTGCCAGTAGCAAGACTAGCGGTTATACAGATACGCAGTATTTT.

This clone was recorded only once. Additional DNA sequences in this sample encode the identical CDR3. The J gene is TRBJ1-2, the V gene TRBV27; no reliable D call. V lost 3 bases, J lost 1 base, and 12 bases lay in between. Germline values: CDR1 MNHEY, CDR2 SMNVEV (reference sequence). The CDR3 is 15 residues long. CDR3 coding DNA: TGTGCCAGCAGTTTGTCCGGAGAGGGTAACTATGGCTACACCTTC. Its protein is CASSLSGEGNYGYTF.

This rearrangement joins TRBV28 to TRBJ2-7; TRBD2 aligns across 7 bases. CDR1 is MDHEN and CDR2 is SYDVKM in the germline V gene. The CDR3 covers 15 residues. J gave up 5 bases and V 5 bases, and 12 bases lay outside the gene matches. This CDR3 is CASSTSAQAEDEQYF. DNA for the CDR3: TGTGCCAGCAGTACTAGCGCCCAAGCTGAGGACGAGCAGTACTTC.

V is TRBV4-3 and J is TRBJ2-7; TRBD1 matches at 7 bases. After removal of 0 bases from V and 3 bases from J, the junction contained 5 bases not matched to a gene. The CDR3 covers 15 residues. Germline V CDR1 and CDR2: LGHNA, YSLEER. CDR3 loop: CASSQDFHRGYEQYF. The CDR3 DNA reads TGCGCCAGCAGCCAAGACTTTCACAGGGGCTACGAGCAGTACTTC.

The chain combines TRBV9 with TRBJ1-2; weak D call: TRBD1 (6 bases). CDR1 and CDR2 from the germline V gene are SGDLS and YYNGEE. The CDR3 spans 13 residues. Trimming shortened V by 0 bases and J by 6 bases, and 9 bases separated the two germline ends. CDR3 nucleotides: TGTGCCAGCAGCGTAGACAGGGCGGATGGCTACACCTTC. The encoded protein is CASSVDRADGYTF.

V and J are TRBV11-2 and TRBJ2-1; 12 positions match TRBD2. Germline CDR1 is SGHAT and CDR2 is FQNNGV. The trim removed 0 bases at V and 5 bases at J, leaving 5 bases unmatched. The CDR3 loop spans 17 amino acids. The CDR3 here is CASSLERLAGAHNEQFF. In DNA, the CDR3 is TGTGCCAGCAGCTTAGAACGACTAGCGGGAGCCCACAATGAGCAGTTCTTC.